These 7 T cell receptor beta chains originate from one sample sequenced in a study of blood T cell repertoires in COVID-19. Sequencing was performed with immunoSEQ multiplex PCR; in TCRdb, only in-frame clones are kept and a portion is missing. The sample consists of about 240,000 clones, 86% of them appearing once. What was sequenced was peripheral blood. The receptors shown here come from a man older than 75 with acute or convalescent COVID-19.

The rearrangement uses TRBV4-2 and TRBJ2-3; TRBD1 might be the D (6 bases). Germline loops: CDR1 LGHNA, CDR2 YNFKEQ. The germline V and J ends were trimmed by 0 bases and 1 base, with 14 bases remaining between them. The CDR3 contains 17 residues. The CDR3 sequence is CASSQEGAMSRTDTQYF. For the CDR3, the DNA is TGTGCCAGCAGCCAAGAGGGGGCCATGTCGCGCACAGATACGCAGTATTTT.

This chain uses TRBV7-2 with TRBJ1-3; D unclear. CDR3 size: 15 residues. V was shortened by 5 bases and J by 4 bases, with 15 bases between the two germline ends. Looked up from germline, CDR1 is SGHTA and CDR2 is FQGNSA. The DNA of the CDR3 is TGTGCCAGCAGCCACCCCCTTGTGGGCGGAAACACCATATATTTT. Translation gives CASSHPLVGGNTIYF.

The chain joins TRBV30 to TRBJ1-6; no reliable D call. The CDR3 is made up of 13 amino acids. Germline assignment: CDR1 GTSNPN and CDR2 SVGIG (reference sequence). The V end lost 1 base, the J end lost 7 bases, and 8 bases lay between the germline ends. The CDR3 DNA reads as TGTGCCTGGAGTGATAACGAGAATTCACCCCTCCACTTT. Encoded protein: CAWSDNENSPLHF.

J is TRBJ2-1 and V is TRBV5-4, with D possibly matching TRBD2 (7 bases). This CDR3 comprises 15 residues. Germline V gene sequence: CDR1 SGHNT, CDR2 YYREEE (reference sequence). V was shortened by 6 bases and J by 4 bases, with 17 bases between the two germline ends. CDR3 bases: TGTGCCAGCACCATCCCGGGGGGCAGGTACAATGAGCAGTTCTTC. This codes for CASTIPGGRYNEQFF.

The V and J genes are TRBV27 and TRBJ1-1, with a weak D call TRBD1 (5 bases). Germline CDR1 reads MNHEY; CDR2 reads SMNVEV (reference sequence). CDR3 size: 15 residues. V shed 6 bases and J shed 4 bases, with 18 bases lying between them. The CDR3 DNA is TGTGCCAGCAGCATTAGATGGGGCGGGAGCACTGAAGCTTTCTTT. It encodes CASSIRWGGSTEAFF.

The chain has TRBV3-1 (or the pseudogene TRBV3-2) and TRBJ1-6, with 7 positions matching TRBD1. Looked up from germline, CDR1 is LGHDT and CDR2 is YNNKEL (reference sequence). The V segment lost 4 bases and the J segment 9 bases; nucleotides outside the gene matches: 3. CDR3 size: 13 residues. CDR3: CASSRTGSSPLHF. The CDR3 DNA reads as TGTGCCAGCAGCCGGACAGGCAGTTCACCCCTCCACTTT.

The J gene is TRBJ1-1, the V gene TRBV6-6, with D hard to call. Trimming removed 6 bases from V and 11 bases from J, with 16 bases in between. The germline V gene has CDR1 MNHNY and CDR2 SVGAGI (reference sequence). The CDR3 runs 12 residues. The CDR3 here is CASREERLRAFF. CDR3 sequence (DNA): TGTGCCAGCAGAGAAGAGCGGCTCAGGGCTTTCTTT.